This T cell receptor (beta chain) originates from a study of regulatory T cells in long-lasting Graves disease (dated by TCRdb to the early 2020s). Looking at the study overall: To count as having persistent Graves' disease, a patient had to have received antithyroid drug treatment for over 5 years with TSH receptor autoantibodies remaining persistently positive. Patients with persistent Graves' disease were compared with patients with newly diagnosed Graves' disease using TCR sequencing and RNA sequencing of peripheral blood. The study took place in China and was registered as a clinical trial. A total of roughly 33 samples were covered by TCR sequencing, comprising some 13 persistent and around 20 newly diagnosed Graves' disease patients. Persistent Graves' disease patients in the clinical cohort had taken antithyroid drugs for about 10.3 years on average.

In the case of this clonotype: Its antigen remains unidentified. No much larger clone exists at a distance of one base, and base qualities are not known.

Study-level results and caveats: Sequencing and analysis were restricted to the TCR beta chain. The authors acknowledged the small sample size as a limitation that may reduce accuracy. Preferential use of TRBV28, TRBJ1-2 and TRBJ2-5 was observed in persistent disease, whereas TRBV20-1 and TRBJ2-1 were favored in newly diagnosed disease. Only peripheral blood was studied, because thyroid tissue, the primary lesion, was inaccessible. Persistent Graves' disease patients showed lower TCR Shannon entropy and fewer highly expanded clones than newly diagnosed patients, suggesting clonal expansion. A larger number of public clonotypes was shared among persistent patients (2,741) than among newly diagnosed patients (around 890).

Inclusive of the bounding cysteine and phenylalanine, the CDR3 is 15 residues long. Only the CDR3 part of the read is kept: 45 bases, read in frame from the first base. CDR1 LGHNA and CDR2 YSLEER were looked up in the germline V gene. Relative to germline, V is missing 3 bases and J is missing 6 bases, with 11 bases of the junction outside any gene match. The library was produced with multiplex PCR. Sequencing instrument: Illumina HiSeq 4000. iRepertoire HTBI primers and Arm-PCR amplification of CDR3 regions were used to construct TCR beta libraries. PCR products were gel purified before sequencing. The study's own analysis went as follows. Gene usage analysis of CDR3 amino acid clonotypes relied on the approximately 62 TRBV and about 15 TRBJ segments identified across samples. COPE and FqMerger were used to merge the filtered high-quality paired reads into contigs. BLAST was used to align contigs to the IMGT TRBV, TRBD and TRBJ reference genes, and CDR3 was defined following IMGT. Clonotypes above 0.1% frequency were classified as highly expanded clones. Shannon entropy served as the measure of repertoire diversity, while the Gini coefficient captured V-J evenness. A clonotype found in more than one individual was treated as public. The raw public data were reprocessed by TCRdb itself: fastp quality trimming at Q25, MiXCR clonotype calling, in-frame beta chains only. Rows matching on CDR3 protein sequence are summarized as one entry with the most common DNA and genes. These V and J calls are TCRdb output, not the study's own analysis. Present in this sample are approximately 400,000 distinct CDR3 sequences, roughly a quarter of which were seen just once. Of the sample, over 25% falls within the top ten clones.

The time point label for this specimen denotes: persistent/refractory GD, antithyroid drugs over 5 years with positive TRAb. RNA was extracted from PBMCs in TRIzol for both TCR sequencing and RNA sequencing. The diagnosis of Graves' disease followed American Thyroid Association guidelines. Patients for the study were recruited at an endocrinology department in Xi'an, China. Each patient gave approximately 10 milliliters of peripheral blood, collected in an EDTA anticoagulant tube. Ficoll Paque Plus density gradient separation was used to isolate PBMCs, and no additional T cell sorting was done. An Agilent 2100 Bioanalyzer and agarose gel were used to assess RNA quality, and a NanoDrop 2000 was used to measure RNA concentration.

The chain joins TRBV4-3 to TRBJ2-7, and 7 junctional nucleotides match TRBD1. This receptor was obtained from a female donor with Graves disease. Material: peripheral blood mononuclear cells (PBMCs), obtained when the disease was refractory, from a patient treated with antithyroid drugs. The nucleotide sequence reads as follows: TGCGCCAGCAGCCATGCATTAACTGACAGGGTCGAGCAGTACTTC. This codes for CASSHALTDRVEQYF.